This T cell receptor beta chain derives from a study of identical twins. Study-wide points: Out-of-frame TCR alpha sharing in monozygotic twins exceeded recombination model predictions.

The germline CDR1 and CDR2 sequences are SGHAT and FQNNGV. Trimming cost V 5 bases and J 0 bases; bases outside gene matches: 10. The CDR3 is made up of 18 amino acids. Notes on this clonotype: Its antigen is not identified.

TCRdb re-analysed the 5' RACE reads in MiXCR, keeping a single row per CDR3 protein. This table has approximately 220,000 distinct CDR3 sequences, less than 8% appearing once. The same sample was also studied in work on yellow fever vaccine responses in identical twins.

V is TRBV11-2 and J is TRBJ2-6, with 7 nucleotides matching TRBD1. The specimen was memory (CD45RO+) T cells sorted from blood. The TCR comes from a woman aged 18-30 years in good health. CDR3 residues: CASSRNRQGNSGANVLTF. The CDR3 nucleotides are TGTGCCAGCAGCCGGAACCGACAGGGTAACTCTGGGGCCAACGTCCTGACTTTC.